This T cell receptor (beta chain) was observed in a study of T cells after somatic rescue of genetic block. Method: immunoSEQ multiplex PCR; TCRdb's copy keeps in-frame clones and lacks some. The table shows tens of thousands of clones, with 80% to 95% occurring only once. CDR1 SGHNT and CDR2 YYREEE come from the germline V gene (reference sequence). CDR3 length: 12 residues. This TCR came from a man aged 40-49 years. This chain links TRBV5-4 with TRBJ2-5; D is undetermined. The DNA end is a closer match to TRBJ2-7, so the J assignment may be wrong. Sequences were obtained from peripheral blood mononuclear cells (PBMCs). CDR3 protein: CASSLEGYEQYF. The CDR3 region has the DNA TGTGCCAGCAGCTTGGAGGGTTACGAGCAGTACTTC.